This T cell receptor (beta chain) was identified in a study of blood T cells in healthy people across ages. Study at large: There was about one barcoded beta molecule captured by template switching per two T cells.

It was with a sample-barcoded 5' primer and a J-beta primer mix that a second PCR of roughly 7 to 12 cycles was run. A 12-random-nucleotide template-switch adaptor tagged each cDNA molecule. Via MiXCR, TCRdb re-called the 5' RACE reads, giving one row per CDR3 protein. In the table there are 780,000 or so distinct CDR3 sequences, roughly three fifths of which are singletons. The CDR3 has 11 amino acids. The V end was cut by 7 bases, the J end by 8 bases, with 11 bases between. Each sample yielded at least 5 micrograms of PBMC total RNA. Study-wide results and limits: Long-lived and aged donors differed, with more naive CD4+ cells and higher diversity in the long-lived.

As regards this clonotype: Its antigen remains unknown.

Sequenced sample: blood. The rearrangement uses TRBV12-3 or TRBV12-4 and TRBJ1-2; possible D gene TRBD1, 5 bases. This clonotype was sampled from a man in his forties in good health. For the CDR3, the DNA is TGTGCCAGCACAAGGGGAGACGGCTACACCTTC. Residues: CASTRGDGYTF.